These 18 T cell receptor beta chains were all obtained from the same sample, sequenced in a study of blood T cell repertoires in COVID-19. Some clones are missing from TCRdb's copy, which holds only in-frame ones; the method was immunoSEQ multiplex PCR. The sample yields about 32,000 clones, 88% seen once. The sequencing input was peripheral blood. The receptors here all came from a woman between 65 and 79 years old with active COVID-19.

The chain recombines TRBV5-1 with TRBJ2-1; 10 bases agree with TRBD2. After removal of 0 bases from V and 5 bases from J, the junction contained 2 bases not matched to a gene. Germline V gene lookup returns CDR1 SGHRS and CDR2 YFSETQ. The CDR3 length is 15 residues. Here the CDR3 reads CASSLDLAGDNEQFF. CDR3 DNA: TGCGCCAGCAGCTTGGATCTAGCGGGGGACAATGAGCAGTTCTTC.

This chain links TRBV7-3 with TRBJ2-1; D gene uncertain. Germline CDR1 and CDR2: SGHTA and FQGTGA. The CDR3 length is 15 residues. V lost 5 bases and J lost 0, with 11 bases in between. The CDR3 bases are TGTGCCAGCAGCCGCAGACTGAGCTCCTACAATGAGCAGTTCTTC. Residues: CASSRRLSSYNEQFF.

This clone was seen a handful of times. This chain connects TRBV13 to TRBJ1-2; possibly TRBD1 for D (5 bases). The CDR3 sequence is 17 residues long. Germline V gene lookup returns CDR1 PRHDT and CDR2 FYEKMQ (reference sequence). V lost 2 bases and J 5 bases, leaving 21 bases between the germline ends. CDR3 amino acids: CASSLFLPRDSQYGYTF. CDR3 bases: TGTGCCAGCAGCTTATTTCTCCCCCGGGACTCACAGTATGGCTACACCTTC.

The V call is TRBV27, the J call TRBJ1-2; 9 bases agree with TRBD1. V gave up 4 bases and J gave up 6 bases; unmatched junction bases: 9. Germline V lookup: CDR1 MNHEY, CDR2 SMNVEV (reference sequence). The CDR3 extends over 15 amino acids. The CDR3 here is CASSSPGQGSDGYTF. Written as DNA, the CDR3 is TGTGCCAGCAGTTCACCGGGACAGGGATCGGATGGCTACACCTTC.

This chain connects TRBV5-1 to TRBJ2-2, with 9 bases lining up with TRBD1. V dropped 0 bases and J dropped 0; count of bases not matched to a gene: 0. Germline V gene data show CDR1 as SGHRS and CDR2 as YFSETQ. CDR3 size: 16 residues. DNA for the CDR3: TGCGCCAGCAGCTTGGGGACAGGGGCGAACACCGGGGAGCTGTTTTTT. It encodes CASSLGTGANTGELFF.

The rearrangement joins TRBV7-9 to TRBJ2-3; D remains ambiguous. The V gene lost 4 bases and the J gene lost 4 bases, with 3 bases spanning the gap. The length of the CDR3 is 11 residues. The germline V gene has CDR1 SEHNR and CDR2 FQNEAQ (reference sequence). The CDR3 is CASSSSDTQYF. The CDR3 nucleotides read TGTGCCAGCAGCTCGTCAGATACGCAGTATTTT. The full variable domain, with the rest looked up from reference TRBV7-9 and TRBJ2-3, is DTGVSQNPRHKITKRGQNVTFRCDPISEHNRLYWYRQTLGQGPEFLTYFQNEAQLEKSRLLSDRFSAERPKGSFSTLEIQRTEQGDSAMYLCASSSSDTQYFGPGTRLTVL.

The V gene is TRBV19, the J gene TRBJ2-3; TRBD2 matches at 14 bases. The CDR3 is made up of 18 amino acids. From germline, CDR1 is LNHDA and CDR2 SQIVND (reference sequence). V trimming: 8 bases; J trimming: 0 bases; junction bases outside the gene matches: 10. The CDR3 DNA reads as TGTGCCAGTTCCCGGGGGACTAGCGGGGGTTATAGCACAGATACGCAGTATTTT. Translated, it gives CASSRGTSGGYSTDTQYF.

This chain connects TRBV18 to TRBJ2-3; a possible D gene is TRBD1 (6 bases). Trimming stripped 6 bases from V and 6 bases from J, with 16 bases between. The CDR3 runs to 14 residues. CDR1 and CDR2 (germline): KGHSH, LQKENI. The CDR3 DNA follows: TGTGCCAGCTCCCTGGACAGCCAAGGGGATACGCAGTATTTT. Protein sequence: CASSLDSQGDTQYF.

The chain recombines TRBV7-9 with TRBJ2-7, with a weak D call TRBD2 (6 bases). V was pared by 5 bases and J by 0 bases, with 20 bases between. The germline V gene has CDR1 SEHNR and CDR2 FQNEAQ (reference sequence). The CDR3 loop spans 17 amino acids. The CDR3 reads CASSPPGLLRSSYEQYF. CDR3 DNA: TGTGCCAGCAGCCCTCCGGGACTCCTAAGGAGCTCCTACGAGCAGTACTTC. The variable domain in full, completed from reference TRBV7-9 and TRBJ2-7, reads DTGVSQNPRHKITKRGQNVTFRCDPISEHNRLYWYRQTLGQGPEFLTYFQNEAQLEKSRLLSDRFSAERPKGSFSTLEIQRTEQGDSAMYLCASSPPGLLRSSYEQYFGPGTRLTVT.

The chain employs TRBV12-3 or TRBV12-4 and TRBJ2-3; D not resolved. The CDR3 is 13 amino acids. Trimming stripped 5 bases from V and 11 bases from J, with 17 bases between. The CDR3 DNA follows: TGTGCCAGCAGTGCACGACCGGAGTTGGGGCAGTATTTT. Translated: CASSARPELGQYF.

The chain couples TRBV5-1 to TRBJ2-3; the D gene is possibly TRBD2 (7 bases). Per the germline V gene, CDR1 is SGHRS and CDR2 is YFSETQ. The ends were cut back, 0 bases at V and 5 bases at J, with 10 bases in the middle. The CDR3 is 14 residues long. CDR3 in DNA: TGCGCCAGCAGCTTGGAGGGGGGGCAAGATACGCAGTATTTT. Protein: CASSLEGGQDTQYF. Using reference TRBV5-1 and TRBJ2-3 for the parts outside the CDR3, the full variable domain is KAGVTQTPRYLIKTRGQQVTLSCSPISGHRSVSWYQQTPGQGLQFLFEYFSETQRNKGNFPGRFSGRQFSNSRSEMNVSTLELGDSALYLCASSLEGGQDTQYFGPGTRLTVL.

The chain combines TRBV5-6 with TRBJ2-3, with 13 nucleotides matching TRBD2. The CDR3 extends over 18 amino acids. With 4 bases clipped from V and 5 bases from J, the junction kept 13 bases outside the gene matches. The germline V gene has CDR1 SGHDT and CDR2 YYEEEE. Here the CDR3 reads CASSLERTSGGAQDTQYF. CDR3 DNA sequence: TGTGCCAGCAGCCTGGAACGGACTAGCGGGGGCGCCCAAGATACGCAGTATTTT. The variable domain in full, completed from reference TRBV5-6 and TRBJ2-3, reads DAGVTQSPTHLIKTRGQQVTLRCSPKSGHDTVSWYQQALGQGPQFIFQYYEEEERQRGNFPDRFSGHQFPNYSSELNVNALLLGDSALYLCASSLERTSGGAQDTQYFGPGTRLTVL.

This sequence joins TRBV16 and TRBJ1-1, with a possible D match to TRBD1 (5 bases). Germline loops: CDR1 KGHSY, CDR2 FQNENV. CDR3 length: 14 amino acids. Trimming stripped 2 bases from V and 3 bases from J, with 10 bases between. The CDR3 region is CASSQQGGHTEAFF. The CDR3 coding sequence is TGTGCCAGCAGCCAACAGGGAGGGCACACTGAAGCTTTCTTT. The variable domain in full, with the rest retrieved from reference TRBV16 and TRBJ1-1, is GEEVAQTPKHLVRGEGQKAKLYCAPIKGHSYVFWYQQVLKNEFKFLISFQNENVFDETGMPKERFSAKCLPNSPCSLEIQATKLEDSAVYFCASSQQGGHTEAFFGQGTRLTVV.

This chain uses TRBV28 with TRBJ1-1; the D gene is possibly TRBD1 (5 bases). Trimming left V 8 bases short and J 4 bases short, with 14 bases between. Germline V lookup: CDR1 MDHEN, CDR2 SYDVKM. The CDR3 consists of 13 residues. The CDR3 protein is CASEKQVGTEAFF. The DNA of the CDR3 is TGTGCCAGCGAGAAACAGGTGGGCACTGAAGCTTTCTTT.

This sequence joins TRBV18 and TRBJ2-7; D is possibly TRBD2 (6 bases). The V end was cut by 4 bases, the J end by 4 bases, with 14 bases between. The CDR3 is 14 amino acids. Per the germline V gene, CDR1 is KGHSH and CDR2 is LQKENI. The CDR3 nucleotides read TGTGCCAGCTCACAATCGTCGGGGGATTACGAGCAGTACTTC. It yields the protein CASSQSSGDYEQYF.

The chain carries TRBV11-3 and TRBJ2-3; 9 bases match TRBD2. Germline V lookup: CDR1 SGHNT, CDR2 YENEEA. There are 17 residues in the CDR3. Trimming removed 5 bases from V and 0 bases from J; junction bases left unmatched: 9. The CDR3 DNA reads TGTGCCAGCAGCCTGCAACATAGCGGGGGAAGCACAGATACGCAGTATTTT. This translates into CASSLQHSGGSTDTQYF.

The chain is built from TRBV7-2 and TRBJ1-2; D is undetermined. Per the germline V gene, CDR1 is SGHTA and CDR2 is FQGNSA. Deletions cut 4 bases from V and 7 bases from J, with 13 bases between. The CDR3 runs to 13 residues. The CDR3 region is CASSSNPGGGYTF. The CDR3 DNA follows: TGTGCCAGCAGCTCGAACCCCGGAGGTGGCTACACCTTC.

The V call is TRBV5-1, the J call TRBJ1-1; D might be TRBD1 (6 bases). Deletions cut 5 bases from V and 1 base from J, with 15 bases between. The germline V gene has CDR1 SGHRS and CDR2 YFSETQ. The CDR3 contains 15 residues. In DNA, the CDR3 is TGCGCCAGCAGGACCCCGGGGACACCGAACACTGAAGCTTTCTTT. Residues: CASRTPGTPNTEAFF.